The 19 T cell receptor beta chains reported below all come from one sample, sequenced in a study of T cells in Graves' hyperthyroidism and ophthalmopathy. RNA transcripts gave rise to amplified TCR beta CDR3 regions. TCR CDR3 regions were first amplified by RT-PCR with HTBI primers. TCRdb used MiXCR to reprocess the multiplex PCR reads, holding one entry per CDR3 protein. The sample consists of fewer than 250,000 distinct CDR3 sequences, approximately 16% of them appearing once. The sequenced material came from blood. These TCRs come from a woman aged 18-29 years with Graves' ophthalmopathy.

This clonotype has at least ten counts. V and J are TRBV6-1 and TRBJ2-1; D ambiguous. Trimming cost V 2 bases and J 3 bases, with 17 bases left between them. The CDR3 spans 17 residues. Per germline, CDR1 MNHNS and CDR2 SASEGT. CDR3 in DNA: TGTGCCAGCAGTGAATTCTTGGCGGCAGCTAACTACAATGAGCAGTTCTTC. Its translation: CASSEFLAAANYNEQFF.

Note on this clonotype: A much larger clone differs from this one at a single base, so this may be a read error. The chain combines TRBV13 with TRBJ2-7; 9 bases match TRBD1. Germline V CDR1 and CDR2: PRHDT, FYEKMQ (reference sequence). There are 14 residues in the CDR3. CDR3: CTSRTGTGPYEQYF. The CDR3 DNA reads as TGTACCAGCCGTACCGGGACAGGGCCCTACGAGCAGTACTTC.

The chain is built from TRBV9 and TRBJ2-1; 10 bases map to TRBD2. CDR1 is SGDLS, CDR2 YYNGEE, per germline. The CDR3 has 15 amino acids. V trimming: 0 bases; J trimming: 6 bases; junction bases outside the gene matches: 3. This CDR3 is CASSVVLAGVNEQFF. CDR3 sequence (DNA): TGTGCCAGCAGCGTAGTTCTAGCGGGAGTCAATGAGCAGTTCTTC. Full variable domain (remainder filled in from reference TRBV9 and TRBJ2-1): DSGVTQTPKHLITATGQRVTLRCSPRSGDLSVYWYQQSLDQGLQFLIQYYNGEERAKGNILERFSAQQFPDLHSELNLSSLELGDSALYFCASSVVLAGVNEQFFGPGTRLTVL.

This clonotype was seen a handful of times. The chain recombines TRBV5-8 with TRBJ1-2; D possibly corresponds to TRBD1 (6 bases). This CDR3 has 14 residues. Looked up from germline, CDR1 is SGHTS and CDR2 is YDEGEE. The ends were cut back, 7 bases at V and 7 bases at J, with 20 bases in the middle. CDR3 nucleotide sequence: TGTGCCAGCCACAACAGGGAGCCCCAGCTTGGCTACACCTTC. Its translation is CASHNREPQLGYTF.

Many counts were recorded for this clonotype. The genes are TRBV7-2 and TRBJ2-2; D is unresolved. Germline assignment: CDR1 SGHTA and CDR2 FQGNSA. The germline V and J ends were trimmed by 3 bases and 1 base, with 6 bases remaining between them. The CDR3 spans 14 residues. The CDR3 is CASSFIRNTGELFF. CDR3 DNA: TGTGCCAGCAGCTTTATCAGGAACACCGGGGAGCTGTTTTTT.

In its sample, this clonotype was seen many times. V usage is TRBV27 and J usage is TRBJ2-2, with TRBD1 as a possible D gene (5 bases). V was trimmed by 4 bases and J by 5 bases, leaving 14 bases between them. This CDR3 region has 15 residues. Germline CDR1 reads MNHEY; CDR2 reads SMNVEV (reference sequence). The CDR3 is CASSSLSGRTGELFF. In DNA, the CDR3 is TGTGCCAGCAGTTCCCTATCAGGGCGGACCGGGGAGCTGTTTTTT.

Ten or more counts support this clonotype. J is TRBJ2-3 and V is TRBV7-8, with 7 nucleotides matching TRBD2. Germline CDR1 reads SGHVS; CDR2 reads FQNEAQ. V lost 4 bases and J lost 2; bases outside the gene matches: 9. The CDR3 extends over 16 amino acids. CDR3 sequence: CASSSPPSGVTDTQYF. The CDR3 DNA follows: TGTGCCAGCAGCTCCCCCCCTAGCGGAGTCACAGATACGCAGTATTTT.

This clonotype showed up many times. This sequence joins TRBV6-1 and TRBJ1-2; D gene unclear. Germline CDR1 and CDR2: MNHNS and SASEGT. V gave up 6 bases and J gave up 2 bases, with 10 bases separating them. This CDR3 spans 13 amino acids. The CDR3 coding sequence is TGTGCCAGCAGCGAGAGGATGAACTATGGCTACACCTTC. It is translated as CASSERMNYGYTF.

The sample holds many counts of this clonotype. The chain couples TRBV28 to TRBJ2-5, with D possibly TRBD1 on 6 matching bases. The CDR3 consists of 16 residues. The germline gives CDR1 MDHEN, CDR2 SYDVKM. Trimming removed 3 bases at V and 2 bases at J, with 16 bases between. The CDR3 DNA follows: TGTGCCAGCAGTTTTTGGGACATTCGGTCTCAAGAGACCCAGTACTTC. Amino acids: CASSFWDIRSQETQYF.

This sequence joins TRBV20-1 and TRBJ2-3; TRBD1 is a possible D gene (5 bases). Germline V gene lookup returns CDR1 DFQATT and CDR2 SNEGSKA (reference sequence). This CDR3 comprises 11 residues. V dropped 3 bases and J dropped 5 bases, with 6 bases sitting between them. The CDR3 protein is CSASREDTQYF. As DNA, the CDR3 is TGCAGTGCTAGCAGGGAAGATACGCAGTATTTT.

The chain uses TRBV7-6 and TRBJ2-5, with 7 positions matching TRBD2. The J segment lost 3 bases and the V segment lost 5 bases, leaving 9 bases of the junction unmatched. The CDR3 covers 15 residues. Per the germline V gene, CDR1 is SGHVS and CDR2 is FNYEAQ. In nucleotides, the CDR3 is TGTGCCAGCAGCACCATGGGGGGGGAAAAAGAGACCCAGTACTTC. The encoded protein is CASSTMGGEKETQYF.

This clonotype was seen at least ten times. This sequence joins TRBV2 and TRBJ1-1; weak D call: TRBD1 (5 bases). CDR3 length: 11 residues. Trimming removed 6 bases from V and 5 bases from J, with 7 bases in between. The germline V gene has CDR1 SNHLY and CDR2 FYNNEI. The CDR3 sequence is CASRGTTEAFF. The CDR3 DNA reads TGTGCCAGCAGAGGGACGACTGAAGCTTTCTTT.

This clonotype was recorded at least ten times. The chain combines TRBV24-1 with TRBJ1-1; 9 bases agree with TRBD1. CDR3 length: 15 amino acids. The V segment lost 3 bases and the J segment 8 bases; nucleotides outside the gene matches: 9. CDR1 and CDR2 (germline): KGHDR, SFDVKD. CDR3: CATSDATGGRGEAFF. The CDR3 nucleotides read TGTGCCACCAGTGATGCTACAGGGGGCAGGGGCGAAGCTTTCTTT.

This clonotype showed up many times. The chain couples TRBV28 to TRBJ2-1; 9 bases align to TRBD2. Trimming cost V 2 bases and J 10 bases; bases outside gene matches: 15. The CDR3 runs 17 residues. Germline CDR1 reads MDHEN; CDR2 reads SYDVKM. The CDR3 protein is CASSLRRGGRRGREQFF. Written as DNA, the CDR3 is TGTGCCAGCAGTTTAAGGCGGGGGGGCCGCCGGGGGAGGGAGCAGTTCTTC.

In its sample, this clonotype was seen many times. Mismatch with germline at one junction end may stem from a read error. The chain has TRBV7-7 and TRBJ2-2; D is ambiguous. Germline V gene lookup returns CDR1 SSHAT and CDR2 FNYEAQ (reference sequence). The CDR3 spans 14 residues. This chain's CDR3 is CASSAASDTGELFF. The CDR3 nucleotides are TGTGCTAGCAGCGCAGCTTCAGACACCGGGGAGCTGTTTTTT. Looking up the rest from reference TRBV7-7 and TRBJ2-2 gives the full variable domain: GAGVSQSPRYKVTKRGQDVTLRCDPISSHATLYWYQQALGQGPEFLTYFNYEAQPDKSGLPSDRFSAERPEGSISTLTIQRTEQRDSAMYRCASSAASDTGELFFGEGSRLTVL.

This clonotype was seen only once. The rearrangement links TRBV3-1 to TRBJ2-7, with 8 bases aligning to TRBD1. J lost 5 bases, V lost 4 bases, and 13 bases had no gene match. The germline V gene encodes CDR1 LGHDT and CDR2 YNNKEL (reference sequence). The length of the CDR3 is 16 residues. The CDR3 region is CASSPGTGRGGHEQYF. The DNA of the CDR3 is TGTGCCAGCAGCCCCGGGACAGGAAGAGGGGGCCACGAGCAGTACTTC.

This clonotype came up many times. The V gene is TRBV28, the J gene TRBJ1-1; maybe TRBD1 (6 bases). From germline, CDR1 is MDHEN and CDR2 SYDVKM. This CDR3 has 15 residues. V lost 1 base to trimming and J lost 0 bases, with 9 bases between them. CDR3: CASSLLTGLNTEAFF. The CDR3 DNA is TGTGCCAGCAGTTTATTGACAGGTTTGAACACTGAAGCTTTCTTT.

This clonotype was counted ten times or more. J is TRBJ2-7 and V is TRBV20-1, with 11 bases identical to TRBD2. Trimming removed 4 bases from V and 4 bases from J; junction bases left unmatched: 9. The germline gives CDR1 DFQATT, CDR2 SNEGSKA (reference sequence). This CDR3 region has 15 residues. DNA for the CDR3: TGCAGTGCTATTTATAGCGGGAGGGCCGTTTACGAGCAGTACTTC. Encoded protein: CSAIYSGRAVYEQYF.

By sample fraction, this clonotype is medium-sized. This CDR3 reads CASSRTSGGYNEQFF. In DNA form, the CDR3 reads TGTGCCAGCAGCAGGACTAGCGGGGGCTACAATGAGCAGTTCTTC. The V call is TRBV2, the J call TRBJ2-1; 13 nucleotides match TRBD2. The V segment lost 6 bases and the J segment 3 bases; nucleotides outside the gene matches: 2. Germline CDR1 SNHLY, CDR2 FYNNEI. This CDR3 spans 15 amino acids.